This TCR beta chain was captured in a study of shared clonotypes between healthy human individuals. CDR3 length: 16 amino acids. Per the germline V gene, CDR1 is SQVTM and CDR2 is ANQGSEA. V was clipped by 7 bases and J by 1 base; unmatched bases: 12. Data came from immunoSEQ multiplex PCR; TCRdb stores just in-frame clones and leaves some out. The data contain about 2 million clones, roughly 96% of them singletons. The healthy adult donors were HIV-negative and reported no recent acute infections or vaccinations. The chain links TRBV29-1 to TRBJ1-1; TRBD1 agrees at 10 bases. The sequence was collected from a man aged 18 to 35 in good health. Source material: naive CD4+ T cells sorted from blood. Subset denoted: CD45RA+ positively selected. The CDR3 protein is CSADRDRGSWNTEAFF. The CDR3 DNA follows: TGCAGCGCTGACAGGGACAGGGGATCATGGAACACTGAAGCTTTCTTT.